Listed here is a single TCR beta chain. The antigen is unknown. Germline V gives CDR1 KGHDR, CDR2 SFDVKD. V was clipped by 3 bases and J by 5 bases, with 14 bases between them. The CDR3 extends over 15 amino acids. This record comes from a study of T cell repertoires in cytomegalovirus infection. At the level of the study: Recently identified HLA-C-restricted and well-studied HLA-B-restricted CMV epitopes were used. From public TCR beta signatures came an indication of both CMV infection and matching HLA type.

General observations from the study: People with CMV and the relevant HLA were identified by cumulative public TCR beta family frequency.

TCRdb analysed the reads with MiXCR anew, one entry per CDR3 protein. The sample records about half a million distinct CDR3 sequences, 30% to 40% being singletons. V usage is TRBV24-1 and J usage is TRBJ2-3; no definite D call. This clonotype was sampled from a human donor in good health (CMV status not recorded). Some clones in this sample may be carry-over from other donors' samples. The sample consisted of cultured PBMCs, taken from culture after CMV antigen stimulation. The CDR3 reads CATSDPHPSKDTQYF. In nucleotides, the CDR3 is TGTGCCACCAGTGATCCCCACCCGTCTAAAGATACGCAGTATTTT.